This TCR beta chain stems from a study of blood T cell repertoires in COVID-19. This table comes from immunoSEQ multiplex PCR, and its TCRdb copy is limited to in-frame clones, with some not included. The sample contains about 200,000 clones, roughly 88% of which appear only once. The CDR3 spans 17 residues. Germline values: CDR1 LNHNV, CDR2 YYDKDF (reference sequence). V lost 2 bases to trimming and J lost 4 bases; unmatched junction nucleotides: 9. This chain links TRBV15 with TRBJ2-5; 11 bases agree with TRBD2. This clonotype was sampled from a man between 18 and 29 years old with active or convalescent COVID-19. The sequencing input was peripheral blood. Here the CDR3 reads CATSRRKTSGIGETQYF. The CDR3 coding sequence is TGTGCCACCAGCAGACGCAAGACTAGCGGGATAGGAGAGACCCAGTACTTC. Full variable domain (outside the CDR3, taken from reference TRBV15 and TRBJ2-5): DAMVIQNPRYQVTQFGKPVTLSCSQTLNHNVMYWYQQKSSQAPKLLFHYYDKDFNNEADTPDNFQSRRPNTSFCFLDIRSPGLGDTAMYLCATSRRKTSGIGETQYFGPGTRLLVL.